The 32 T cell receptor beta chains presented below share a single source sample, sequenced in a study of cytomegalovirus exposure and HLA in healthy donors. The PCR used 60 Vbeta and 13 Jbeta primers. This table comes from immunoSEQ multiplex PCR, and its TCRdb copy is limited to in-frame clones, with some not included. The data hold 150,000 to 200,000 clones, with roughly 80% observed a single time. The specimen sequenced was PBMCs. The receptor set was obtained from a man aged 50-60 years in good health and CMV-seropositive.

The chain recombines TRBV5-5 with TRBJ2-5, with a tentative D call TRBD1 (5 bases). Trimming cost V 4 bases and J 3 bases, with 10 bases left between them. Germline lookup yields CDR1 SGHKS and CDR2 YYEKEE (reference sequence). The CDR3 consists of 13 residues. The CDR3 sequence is CASSPRAKETQYF. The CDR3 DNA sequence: TGTGCCAGCAGCCCCAGGGCTAAAGAGACCCAGTACTTC.

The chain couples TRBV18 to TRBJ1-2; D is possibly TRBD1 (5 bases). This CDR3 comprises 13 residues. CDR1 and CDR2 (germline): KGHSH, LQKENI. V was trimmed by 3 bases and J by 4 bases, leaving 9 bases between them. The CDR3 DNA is TGTGCCAGCTCACCGACAGCCACCTATGGCTACACCTTC. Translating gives CASSPTATYGYTF.

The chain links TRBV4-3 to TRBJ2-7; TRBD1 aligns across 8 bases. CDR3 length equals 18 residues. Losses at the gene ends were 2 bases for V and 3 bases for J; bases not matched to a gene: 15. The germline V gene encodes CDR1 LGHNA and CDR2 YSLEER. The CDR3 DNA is TGCGCCAGCAGCCAATATTACCCCCGGGACAGGTATCTCTACGAGCAGTACTTC. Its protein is CASSQYYPRDRYLYEQYF.

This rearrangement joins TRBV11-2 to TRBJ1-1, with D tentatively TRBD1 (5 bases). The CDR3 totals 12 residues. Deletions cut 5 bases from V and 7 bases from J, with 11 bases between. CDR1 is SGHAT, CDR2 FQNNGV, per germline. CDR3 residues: CASSLDTLEAFF. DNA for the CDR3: TGTGCCAGCAGCCTGGACACCCTTGAAGCTTTCTTT. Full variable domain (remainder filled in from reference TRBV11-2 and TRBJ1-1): EAGVAQSPRYKIIEKRQSVAFWCNPISGHATLYWYQQILGQGPKLLIQFQNNGVVDDSQLPKDRFSAERLKGVDSTLKIQPAKLEDSAVYLCASSLDTLEAFFGQGTRLTVV.

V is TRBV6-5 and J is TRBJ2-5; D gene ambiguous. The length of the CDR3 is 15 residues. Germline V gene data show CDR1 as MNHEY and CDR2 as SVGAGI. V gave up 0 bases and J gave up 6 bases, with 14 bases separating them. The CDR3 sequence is CASSYSVASLQTQYF. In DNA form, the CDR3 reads TGTGCCAGCAGTTACTCGGTTGCCTCTCTACAGACCCAGTACTTC.

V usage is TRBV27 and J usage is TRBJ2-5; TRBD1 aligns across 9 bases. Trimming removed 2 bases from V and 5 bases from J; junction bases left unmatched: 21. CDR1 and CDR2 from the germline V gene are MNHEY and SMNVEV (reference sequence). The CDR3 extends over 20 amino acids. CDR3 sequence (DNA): TGTGCCAGCAGTTTAGGATGGGGACAGGGCAACGTAGACCTTTATGAGACCCAGTACTTC. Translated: CASSLGWGQGNVDLYETQYF.

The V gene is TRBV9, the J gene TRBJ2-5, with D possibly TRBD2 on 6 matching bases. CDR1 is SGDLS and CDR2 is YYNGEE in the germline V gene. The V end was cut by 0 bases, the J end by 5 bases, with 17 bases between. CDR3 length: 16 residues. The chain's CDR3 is CASSVAGTPAGETQYF. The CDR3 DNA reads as TGTGCCAGCAGCGTAGCCGGGACTCCGGCCGGGGAGACCCAGTACTTC.

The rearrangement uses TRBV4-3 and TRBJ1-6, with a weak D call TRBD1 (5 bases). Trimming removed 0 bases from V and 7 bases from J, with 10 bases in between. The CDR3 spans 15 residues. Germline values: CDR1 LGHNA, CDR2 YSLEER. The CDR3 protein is CASSQDPGGNSPLHF. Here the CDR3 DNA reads TGCGCCAGCAGCCAAGATCCCGGGGGGAATTCACCCCTCCACTTT.

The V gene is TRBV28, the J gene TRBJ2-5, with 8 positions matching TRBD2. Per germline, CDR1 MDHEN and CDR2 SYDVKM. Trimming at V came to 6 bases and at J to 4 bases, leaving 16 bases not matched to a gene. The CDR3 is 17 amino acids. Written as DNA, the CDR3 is TGTGCCAGCAGGGGGCTACGCGGGGGGTTCTCTATAGAGACCCAGTACTTC. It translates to CASRGLRGGFSIETQYF.

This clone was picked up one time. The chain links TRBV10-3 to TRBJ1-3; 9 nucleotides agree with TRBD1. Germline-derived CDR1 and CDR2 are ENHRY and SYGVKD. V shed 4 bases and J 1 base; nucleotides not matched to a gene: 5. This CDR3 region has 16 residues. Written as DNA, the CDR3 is TGTGCCATCAGTGGGTCGACAGGGGGATCTGGAAACACCATATATTTT. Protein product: CAISGSTGGSGNTIYF.

The CDR3 coding sequence is TGTGCCAGCAGCTTGCAGGCTAGCGACCGTGAGCAGTTCTTC. Its translation is CASSLQASDREQFF. The chain carries TRBV7-2 and TRBJ2-1; tentatively, D is TRBD2 (6 bases). Trimming pared 3 bases from V and 9 bases from J, leaving 15 bases between. The CDR3 extends over 14 amino acids. CDR1 is SGHTA, CDR2 FQGNSA, per germline.

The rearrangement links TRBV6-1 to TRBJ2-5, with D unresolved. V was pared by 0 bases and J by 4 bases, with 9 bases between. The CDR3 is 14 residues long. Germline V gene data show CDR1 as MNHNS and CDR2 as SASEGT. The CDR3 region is CASSEARLAETQYF. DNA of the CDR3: TGTGCCAGCAGTGAAGCGAGGTTAGCAGAGACCCAGTACTTC.

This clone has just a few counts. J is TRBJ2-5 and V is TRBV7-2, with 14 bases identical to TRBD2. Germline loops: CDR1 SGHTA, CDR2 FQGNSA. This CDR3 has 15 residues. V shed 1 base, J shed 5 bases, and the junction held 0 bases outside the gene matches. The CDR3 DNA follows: TGTGCCAGCAGCTTAGGGACTAGCGGGAGGGAGACCCAGTACTTC. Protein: CASSLGTSGRETQYF. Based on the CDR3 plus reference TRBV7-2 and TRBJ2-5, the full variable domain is GAGVSQSPSNKVTEKGKDVELRCDPISGHTALYWYRQSLGQGLEFLIYFQGNSAPDKSGLPSDRFSAERTGGSVSTLTIQRTQQEDSAVYLCASSLGTSGRETQYFGPGTRLLVL.

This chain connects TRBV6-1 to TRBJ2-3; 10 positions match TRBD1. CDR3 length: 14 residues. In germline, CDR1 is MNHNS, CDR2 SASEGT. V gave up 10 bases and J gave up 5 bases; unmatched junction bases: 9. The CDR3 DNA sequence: TGTGCCACCCTTCCGGACAGGGGGAAAGATACGCAGTATTTT. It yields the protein CATLPDRGKDTQYF.

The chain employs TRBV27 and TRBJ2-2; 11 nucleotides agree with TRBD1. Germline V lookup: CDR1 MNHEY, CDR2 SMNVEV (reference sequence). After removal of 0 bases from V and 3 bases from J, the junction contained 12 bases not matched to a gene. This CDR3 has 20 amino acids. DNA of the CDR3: TGTGCCAGCAGTTTATCCCAGGACAGGGGGCTCTATGGGGACACCGGGGAGCTGTTTTTT. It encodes CASSLSQDRGLYGDTGELFF.

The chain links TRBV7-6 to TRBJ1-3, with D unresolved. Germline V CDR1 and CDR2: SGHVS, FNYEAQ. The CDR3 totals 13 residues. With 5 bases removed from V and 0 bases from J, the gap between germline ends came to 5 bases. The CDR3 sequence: CASSPGSGNTIYF. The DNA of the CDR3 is TGTGCCAGCAGCCCAGGCTCTGGAAACACCATATATTTT.

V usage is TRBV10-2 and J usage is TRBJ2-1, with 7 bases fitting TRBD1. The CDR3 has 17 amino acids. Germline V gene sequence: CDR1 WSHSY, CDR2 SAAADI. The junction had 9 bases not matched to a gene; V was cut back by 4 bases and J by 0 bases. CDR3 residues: CASSASYRGSSYNEQFF. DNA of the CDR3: TGCGCCAGCAGTGCCTCCTACAGGGGAAGCTCCTACAATGAGCAGTTCTTC.

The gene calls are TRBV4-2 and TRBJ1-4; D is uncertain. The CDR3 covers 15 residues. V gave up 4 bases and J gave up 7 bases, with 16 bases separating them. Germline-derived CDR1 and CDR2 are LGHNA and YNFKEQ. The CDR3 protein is CASSPGNVVGEKLFF. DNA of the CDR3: TGTGCCAGCAGCCCAGGTAACGTCGTGGGTGAAAAACTGTTTTTT.

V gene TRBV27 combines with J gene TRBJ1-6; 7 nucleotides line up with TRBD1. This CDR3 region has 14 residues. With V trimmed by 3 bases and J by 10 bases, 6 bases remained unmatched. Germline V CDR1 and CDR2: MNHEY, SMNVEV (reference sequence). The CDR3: CASSFNRGASPLHF. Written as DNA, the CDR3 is TGTGCCAGCAGTTTTAACAGGGGAGCCTCACCCCTCCACTTT.

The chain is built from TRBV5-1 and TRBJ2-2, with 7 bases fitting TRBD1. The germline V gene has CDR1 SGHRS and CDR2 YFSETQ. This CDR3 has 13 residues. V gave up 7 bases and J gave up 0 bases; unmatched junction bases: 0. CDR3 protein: CASDRANTGELFF. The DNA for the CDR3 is TGCGCCAGCGACAGGGCGAACACCGGGGAGCTGTTTTTT. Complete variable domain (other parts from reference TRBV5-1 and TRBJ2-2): KAGVTQTPRYLIKTRGQQVTLSCSPISGHRSVSWYQQTPGQGLQFLFEYFSETQRNKGNFPGRFSGRQFSNSRSEMNVSTLELGDSALYLCASDRANTGELFFGEGSRLTVL.

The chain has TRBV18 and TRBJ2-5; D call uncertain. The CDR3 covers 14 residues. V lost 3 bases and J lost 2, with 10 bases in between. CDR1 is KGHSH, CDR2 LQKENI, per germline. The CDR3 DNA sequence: TGTGCCAGCTCACCCTCCCGGGTTCAAGAGACCCAGTACTTC. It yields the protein CASSPSRVQETQYF.

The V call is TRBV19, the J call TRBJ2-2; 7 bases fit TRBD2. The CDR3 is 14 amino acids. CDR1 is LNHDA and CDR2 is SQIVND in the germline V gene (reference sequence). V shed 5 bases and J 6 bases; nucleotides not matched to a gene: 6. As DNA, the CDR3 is TGTGCCAGTAGTCCCAGCGGGGTCGCCGGGGAGCTGTTTTTT. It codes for CASSPSGVAGELFF.

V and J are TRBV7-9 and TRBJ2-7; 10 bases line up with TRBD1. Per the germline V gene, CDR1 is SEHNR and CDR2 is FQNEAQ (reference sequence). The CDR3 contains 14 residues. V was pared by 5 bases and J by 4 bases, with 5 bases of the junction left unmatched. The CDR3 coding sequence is TGTGCCAGCAGCCCTCGGACAGGGGGTTACGAGCAGTACTTC. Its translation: CASSPRTGGYEQYF.

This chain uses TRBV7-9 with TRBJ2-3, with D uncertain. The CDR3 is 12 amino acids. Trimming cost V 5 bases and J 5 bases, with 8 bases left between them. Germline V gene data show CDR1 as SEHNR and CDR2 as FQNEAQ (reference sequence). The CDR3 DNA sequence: TGTGCCAGCAGCCCACTTGGAGATACGCAGTATTTT. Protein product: CASSPLGDTQYF. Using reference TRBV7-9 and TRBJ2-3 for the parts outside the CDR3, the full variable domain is DTGVSQNPRHKITKRGQNVTFRCDPISEHNRLYWYRQTLGQGPEFLTYFQNEAQLEKSRLLSDRFSAERPKGSFSTLEIQRTEQGDSAMYLCASSPLGDTQYFGPGTRLTVL.

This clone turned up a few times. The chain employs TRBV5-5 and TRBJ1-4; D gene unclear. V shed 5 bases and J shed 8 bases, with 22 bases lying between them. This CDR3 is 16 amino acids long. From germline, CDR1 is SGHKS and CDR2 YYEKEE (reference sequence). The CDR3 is CASSRIHSMENEKLFF. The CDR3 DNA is TGTGCCAGCAGTCGGATCCACAGCATGGAAAACGAAAAACTGTTTTTT.

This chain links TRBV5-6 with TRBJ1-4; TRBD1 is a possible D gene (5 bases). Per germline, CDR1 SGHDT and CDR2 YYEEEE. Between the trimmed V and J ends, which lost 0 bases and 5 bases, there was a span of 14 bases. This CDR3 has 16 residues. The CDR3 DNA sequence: TGTGCCAGCAGCTTGGCCCCGTCAGGGAAGAATGAAAAACTGTTTTTT. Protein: CASSLAPSGKNEKLFF. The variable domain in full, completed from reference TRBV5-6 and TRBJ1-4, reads DAGVTQSPTHLIKTRGQQVTLRCSPKSGHDTVSWYQQALGQGPQFIFQYYEEEERQRGNFPDRFSGHQFPNYSSELNVNALLLGDSALYLCASSLAPSGKNEKLFFGSGTQLSVL.

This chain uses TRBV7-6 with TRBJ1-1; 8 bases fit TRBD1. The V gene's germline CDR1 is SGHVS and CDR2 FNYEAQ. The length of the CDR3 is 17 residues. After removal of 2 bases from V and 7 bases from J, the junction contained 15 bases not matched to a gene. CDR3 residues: CASSLLLGRTGNDEAFF. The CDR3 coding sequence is TGTGCCAGCAGCTTACTCCTAGGCCGGACAGGGAACGATGAAGCTTTCTTT.

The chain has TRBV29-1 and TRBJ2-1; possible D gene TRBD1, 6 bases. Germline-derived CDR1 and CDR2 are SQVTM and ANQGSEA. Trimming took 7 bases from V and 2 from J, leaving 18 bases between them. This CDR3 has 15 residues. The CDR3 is CSADSTGSTYNEQFF. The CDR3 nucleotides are TGCAGCGCGGACTCAACAGGGTCGACCTACAATGAGCAGTTCTTC.

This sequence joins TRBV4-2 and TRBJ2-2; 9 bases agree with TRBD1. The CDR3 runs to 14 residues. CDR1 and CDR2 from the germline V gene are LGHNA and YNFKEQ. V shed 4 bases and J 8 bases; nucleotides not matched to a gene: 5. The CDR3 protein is CASSPDRGLGELFF. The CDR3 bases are TGTGCCAGCAGCCCGGACAGGGGATTAGGGGAGCTGTTTTTT.

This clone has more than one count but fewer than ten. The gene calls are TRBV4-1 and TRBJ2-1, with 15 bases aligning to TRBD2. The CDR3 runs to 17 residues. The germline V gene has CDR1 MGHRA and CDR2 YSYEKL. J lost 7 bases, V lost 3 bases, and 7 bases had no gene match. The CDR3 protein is CASSQSGLAGGRNEQFF. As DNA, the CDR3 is TGCGCCAGCAGCCAGAGTGGACTAGCGGGGGGGCGGAATGAGCAGTTCTTC.

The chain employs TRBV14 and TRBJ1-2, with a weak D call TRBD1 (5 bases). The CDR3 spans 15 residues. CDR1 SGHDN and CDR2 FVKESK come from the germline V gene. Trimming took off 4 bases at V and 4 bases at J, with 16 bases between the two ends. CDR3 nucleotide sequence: TGTGCCAGCAGCCCCTTGGAGGGACGGGCCTATGGCTACACCTTC. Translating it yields CASSPLEGRAYGYTF.

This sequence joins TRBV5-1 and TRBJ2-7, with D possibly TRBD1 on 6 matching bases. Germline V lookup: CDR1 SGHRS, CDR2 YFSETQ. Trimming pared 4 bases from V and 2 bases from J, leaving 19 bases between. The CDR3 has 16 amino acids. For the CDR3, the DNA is TGCGCCAGCAGCGCAAACAAACGGACAGATACCTACGAGCAGTACTTC. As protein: CASSANKRTDTYEQYF.